Described below is a single T cell receptor (beta chain) sequence and its context. The CDR3 is made up of 17 amino acids. Per germline, CDR1 PRHDT and CDR2 FYEKMQ (reference sequence). V shed 2 bases, J shed 6 bases, and the junction held 9 bases outside the gene matches. The source of the sample is a study of blood T cell repertoires in COVID-19. Repertoires were generated with immunoSEQ multiplex PCR, while TCRdb's copy carries only in-frame clones and drops some. This table holds more than 110,000 clones, less than 80% found once. Sequencing input: peripheral blood. This receptor was identified in a woman aged 80 or older with active or convalescent COVID-19. The rearrangement uses TRBV13 and TRBJ2-1; TRBD1 matches at 11 bases. The CDR3, as DNA: TGTGCCAGCAGCTTATGGGGACGGACAGGGGGCTTCAATGAGCAGTTCTTC. This translates into CASSLWGRTGGFNEQFF.